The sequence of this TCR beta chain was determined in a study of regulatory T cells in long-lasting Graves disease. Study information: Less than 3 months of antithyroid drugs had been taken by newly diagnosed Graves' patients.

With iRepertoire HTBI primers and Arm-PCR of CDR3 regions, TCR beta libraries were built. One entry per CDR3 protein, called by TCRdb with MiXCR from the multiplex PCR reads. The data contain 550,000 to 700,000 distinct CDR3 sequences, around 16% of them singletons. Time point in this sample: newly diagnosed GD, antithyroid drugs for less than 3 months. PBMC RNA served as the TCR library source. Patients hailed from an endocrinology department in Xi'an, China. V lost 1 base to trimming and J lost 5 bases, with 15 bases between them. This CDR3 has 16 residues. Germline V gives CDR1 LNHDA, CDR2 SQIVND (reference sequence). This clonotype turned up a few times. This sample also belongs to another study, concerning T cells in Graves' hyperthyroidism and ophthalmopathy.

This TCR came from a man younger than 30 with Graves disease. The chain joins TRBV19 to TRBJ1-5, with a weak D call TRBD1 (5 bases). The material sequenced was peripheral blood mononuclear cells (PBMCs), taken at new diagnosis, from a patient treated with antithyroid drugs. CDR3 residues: CASSIGSGPFYQPQHF. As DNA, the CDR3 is TGTGCCAGTAGTATAGGGTCAGGGCCCTTTTATCAGCCCCAGCATTTT.